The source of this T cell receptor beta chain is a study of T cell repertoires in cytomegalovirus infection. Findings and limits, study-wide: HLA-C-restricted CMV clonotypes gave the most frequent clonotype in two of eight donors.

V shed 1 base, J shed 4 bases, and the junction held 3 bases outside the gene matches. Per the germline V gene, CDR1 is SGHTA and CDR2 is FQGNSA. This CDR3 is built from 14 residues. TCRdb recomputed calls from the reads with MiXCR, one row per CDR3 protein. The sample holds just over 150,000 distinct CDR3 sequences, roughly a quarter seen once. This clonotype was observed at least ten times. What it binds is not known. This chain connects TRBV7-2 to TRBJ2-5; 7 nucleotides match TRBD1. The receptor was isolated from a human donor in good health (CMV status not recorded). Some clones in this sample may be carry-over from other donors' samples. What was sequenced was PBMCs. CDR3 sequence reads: CASSLDTGAETQYF. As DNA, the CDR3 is TGTGCCAGCAGCTTAGACACAGGGGCAGAGACCCAGTACTTC.